This T cell receptor (beta chain) originates from a study of T cell repertoires in cytomegalovirus infection (dated by TCRdb to between 2017 and 2020). Describing the broader study: Donor HLA type was relevant to the analysis, as public TCR beta signatures indicated carriage of CMV infection together with the matching HLA type.

CDR1 and CDR2 (MGHRA, YSYEKL) derive from the germline V gene. The trim is 4 bases for V and 0 bases for J, with a gap of 12 bases between the germline ends. From the cysteine up to the phenylalanine, the CDR3 has a length of 15 residues. Only the CDR3 portion is preserved as DNA: 45 bases, with reading frame beginning at the first base. On this clonotype itself: No antigen is known for it. No per-base quality is available; no much larger clone lies one base away.

The run used an Illumina HiSeq 1500. TCRdb reprocessing: public reads trimmed at Q25 with fastp, clones called with MiXCR, in-frame beta chains kept. Every distinct CDR3 protein forms one entry, paired with its most common genes and DNA. The sample records roughly 300,000 distinct CDR3 sequences, more than 9% of which are singletons. Jointly, the top ten make up approximately 4.5% of the sample. The paper as a whole reports these results and caveats: Cumulative frequency of public TCR beta family members discriminated carriers of CMV infection plus the relevant HLA type in this cohort and an independent 352-donor cohort. The ex vivo response was dominated by HLA-C-restricted CMV-specific TCR beta clonotypes, which also provided the single most frequent clonotype in two of eight donors.

The sample comprised PBMCs. This TCR derives from a human donor in good health (CMV status not recorded). Some clones in this sample may be carry-over from other donors' samples. The chain joins TRBV4-1 to TRBJ2-5, and TRBD2 may be the D gene, going by 6 matching bases. The CDR3 amino acid sequence is: CASSRTRGYQETQYF. The nucleotides read TGCGCCAGCAGCCGGACACGGGGGTACCAAGAGACCCAGTACTTC.